One and the same sample provided the 26 T cell receptor beta chains below, sequenced in a study of T cell responses to AZD1222 COVID-19 vaccine. The data were produced by immunoSEQ multiplex PCR, yet TCRdb's version contains in-frame clones alone and is incomplete. The sample consists of 130,000 to 150,000 clones, approximately 78% of them appearing once. The specimen comprised peripheral blood, sampled on day 0 of MenACWY control vaccination. Every receptor here comes from an adult in good health.

The chain is built from TRBV5-6 and TRBJ2-1; 12 bases agree with TRBD2. V was clipped by 4 bases and J by 7 bases; unmatched bases: 6. From germline, CDR1 is SGHDT and CDR2 YYEEEE. The CDR3 is 15 residues long. The CDR3 sequence is CASSELAGGVNEQFF. DNA for the CDR3: TGTGCCAGCAGCGAACTAGCGGGGGGAGTAAATGAGCAGTTCTTC.

The genes are TRBV3-1 (or the pseudogene TRBV3-2) and TRBJ1-3; perhaps TRBD1 as D (5 bases). Germline V gene data show CDR1 as LGHDT and CDR2 as YNNKEL (reference sequence). V was clipped by 5 bases and J by 0 bases, with 5 bases between them. The CDR3 sequence is 13 residues long. The DNA for the CDR3 is TGTGCCAGCAGCGACAGCTCTGGAAACACCATATATTTT. Amino acids: CASSDSSGNTIYF.

The gene calls are TRBV9 and TRBJ1-6, with D possibly being TRBD1 (5 bases). The V end lost 3 bases, the J end lost 1 base, and 14 bases lay between the germline ends. The germline CDR1 and CDR2 sequences are SGDLS and YYNGEE. The CDR3 loop spans 17 amino acids. As DNA, the CDR3 is TGTGCCAGCAGCGCCGGGACTGCGGGATCCTATAATTCACCCCTCCACTTT. Translated, it gives CASSAGTAGSYNSPLHF.

The rearrangement uses TRBV5-6 and TRBJ1-1; TRBD1 matches 7 bases. CDR1 and CDR2 (germline): SGHDT, YYEEEE. The CDR3 covers 13 residues. J lost 12 bases, V lost 5 bases, and 13 bases had no gene match. The CDR3 spells CASSSDTGAPSFF. CDR3 nucleotide sequence: TGTGCCAGCAGTTCGGATACAGGGGCCCCCTCTTTCTTT.

The chain uses TRBV11-2 and TRBJ1-3, with D tentatively TRBD1 (5 bases). The CDR3 is 17 amino acids. V lost 7 bases and J lost 0, with 19 bases in between. Germline values: CDR1 SGHAT, CDR2 FQNNGV. The CDR3 nucleotides read TGTGCCAGCAAGGGAGGGGATACATCCCACTCTGGAAACACCATATATTTT. It translates to CASKGGDTSHSGNTIYF.

This clone has only a few counts. This chain links TRBV11-1 with TRBJ2-5, with D maybe TRBD1 (6 bases). From germline, CDR1 is SGHAT and CDR2 FQDESV (reference sequence). The ends were cut back, 2 bases at V and 1 base at J, with 14 bases in the middle. CDR3 length equals 16 residues. CDR3 protein: CASSLQGQGIQETQYF. The CDR3, as DNA: TGTGCCAGCAGCTTACAGGGGCAGGGGATCCAAGAGACCCAGTACTTC.

The chain is built from TRBV27 and TRBJ2-3; either TRBD1 or TRBD2 may fit D (5 bases each). V lost 5 bases and J lost 2, with 11 bases in between. The germline gives CDR1 MNHEY, CDR2 SMNVEV (reference sequence). The CDR3 sequence is 14 residues long. CDR3 residues: CASSLGPFTDTQYF. CDR3 sequence (DNA): TGTGCCAGCAGTCTGGGACCCTTCACAGATACGCAGTATTTT.

This chain joins TRBV11-2 and TRBJ2-7; 11 positions match TRBD2. J gave up 0 bases and V 4 bases, and 2 bases lay outside the gene matches. Germline CDR1 reads SGHAT; CDR2 reads FQNNGV. The CDR3 has 15 residues. The CDR3 region has the DNA TGTGCCAGCAGCTACACTAGCGGGGGCTCCTACGAGCAGTACTTC. Protein product: CASSYTSGGSYEQYF.

The CDR3 sequence is CASSGSYPRNTEAFF. The CDR3 DNA follows: TGTGCCAGCAGTGGTTCATATCCGAGGAACACTGAAGCTTTCTTT. This chain links TRBV28 with TRBJ1-1; D is unclear. V lost 5 bases and J lost 1, with 14 bases in between. This CDR3 has 15 residues. Germline assignment: CDR1 MDHEN and CDR2 SYDVKM.

This rearrangement joins TRBV14 to TRBJ1-3; D may be TRBD1 (6 bases). Germline values: CDR1 SGHDN, CDR2 FVKESK. This CDR3 contains 16 residues. Trimming stripped 4 bases from V and 2 bases from J, with 15 bases between. CDR3 in DNA: TGTGCCAGCAGCCTACAGGGCCTCCTAACTGGAAACACCATATATTTT. As protein: CASSLQGLLTGNTIYF.

In nucleotides, the CDR3 is TGTGCCAGCAGCCCGGGGGCGGCAGGAGGCTACACCTTC. As protein: CASSPGAAGGYTF. The chain links TRBV7-9 to TRBJ1-2, with D tentatively TRBD1 (6 bases). CDR1 SEHNR and CDR2 FQNEAQ come from the germline V gene (reference sequence). V lost 5 bases, J lost 8 bases, and 15 bases lay in between. CDR3 length equals 13 residues.

The rearrangement joins TRBV2 to TRBJ1-1, with D unclear. The V gene lost 6 bases and the J gene lost 2 bases, with 7 bases spanning the gap. Germline V gene data show CDR1 as SNHLY and CDR2 as FYNNEI. The CDR3 consists of 12 residues. The CDR3, as DNA: TGTGCCAGCAGCCAATACAACACTGAAGCTTTCTTT. Its translation: CASSQYNTEAFF.

This clone was counted between two and nine times. J is TRBJ2-5 and V is TRBV27; TRBD2 matches 7 bases. Looked up from germline, CDR1 is MNHEY and CDR2 is SMNVEV (reference sequence). The CDR3 extends over 15 amino acids. V shed 4 bases and J 3 bases; nucleotides not matched to a gene: 8. DNA for the CDR3: TGTGCCAGCAGTTCCTGGGGGGGAGGGGAAGAGACCCAGTACTTC. It is translated as CASSSWGGGEETQYF.

The rearrangement uses TRBV2 and TRBJ1-1; D unclear. Trimming left V 2 bases short and J 1 base short, with 8 bases between. The CDR3 has 14 amino acids. From germline, CDR1 is SNHLY and CDR2 FYNNEI. CDR3 region: CASSESIWNTEAFF. The CDR3 DNA follows: TGTGCCAGCAGTGAATCAATTTGGAACACTGAAGCTTTCTTT.

The chain links TRBV28 to TRBJ1-2, with 8 bases fitting TRBD1. The germline V gene encodes CDR1 MDHEN and CDR2 SYDVKM. The CDR3 contains 14 residues. The V and J ends lost 5 bases and 14 bases, in that order; junction bases with no gene match: 16. Here the CDR3 DNA reads TGTGCCAGCAGTGTATTACGCCCGGGACAGGATAAAACCTTC. The encoded protein is CASSVLRPGQDKTF.

J is TRBJ1-1 and V is TRBV18; perhaps TRBD1 as D (6 bases). CDR3 length equals 14 residues. Trimming removed 0 bases at V and 4 bases at J, with 9 bases between. The V gene's germline CDR1 is KGHSH and CDR2 LQKENI. The CDR3 DNA sequence: TGTGCCAGCTCACCACCGGACAGAGCCACTGAAGCTTTCTTT. Translation: CASSPPDRATEAFF.

The CDR3 bases are TGTGCCAGCAGCGTGACCGGGACAGCTAGAGATACGCAGTATTTT. Translation gives CASSVTGTARDTQYF. This chain links TRBV9 with TRBJ2-3, with TRBD1 identical over 7 bases. This CDR3 contains 15 residues. CDR1 SGDLS and CDR2 YYNGEE come from the germline V gene. J lost 5 bases, V lost 2 bases, and 8 bases had no gene match.

The rearrangement links TRBV5-6 to TRBJ1-2; D not certain. Germline CDR1 is SGHDT and CDR2 is YYEEEE. The CDR3 extends over 16 amino acids. Trimming removed 2 bases at V and 4 bases at J, with 18 bases between. The CDR3 sequence: CASSFMVSGETYGYTF. In DNA form, the CDR3 reads TGTGCCAGCAGCTTTATGGTATCCGGGGAAACCTATGGCTACACCTTC.

The gene calls are TRBV6-5 and TRBJ1-1; 8 bases are a match to TRBD1. Germline assignment: CDR1 MNHEY and CDR2 SVGAGI. V was pared by 4 bases and J by 5 bases, with 9 bases of the junction left unmatched. The CDR3 totals 15 residues. Here the CDR3 DNA reads TGTGCCAGCAGTTTCCAACAGGGGGGATTGACTGAAGCTTTCTTT. Translation: CASSFQQGGLTEAFF.

CDR3 in DNA: TGTGCCAGCAGTGAACCCCCAGCCCGGGAGCAGTTCTTC. This codes for CASSEPPAREQFF. The chain has TRBV25-1 and TRBJ2-1; D is ambiguous. Trimming stripped 2 bases from V and 10 bases from J, with 12 bases between. The germline V gene encodes CDR1 MGHDK and CDR2 SYGVNS. This CDR3 has 13 residues.

The chain joins TRBV7-9 to TRBJ1-1; D remains ambiguous. Germline loops: CDR1 SEHNR, CDR2 FQNEAQ (reference sequence). This CDR3 has 13 residues. V dropped 8 bases and J dropped 7 bases, with 17 bases sitting between them. The CDR3 loop is CASLLAMNHEAFF. The DNA of the CDR3 is TGTGCCAGCTTATTGGCCATGAACCATGAAGCTTTCTTT.

In DNA form, the CDR3 reads TGTGCCAGCAGCAAGATTCTCGGGCAGGGGATTACTGTTGGCTACACCTTC. This codes for CASSKILGQGITVGYTF. This rearrangement joins TRBV21-1 to TRBJ1-2; TRBD1, as called in the table, went unchecked against the DNA. TRBV21-1 is reported as a pseudogene. The CDR3 runs to 17 residues.

The chain couples TRBV28 to TRBJ1-2; D remains unclear. CDR1 is MDHEN and CDR2 is SYDVKM in the germline V gene. V dropped 3 bases and J dropped 1 base, with 21 bases sitting between them. CDR3 length: 18 residues. CDR3 loop: CASSFGRPSTYNNYGYTF. The CDR3 DNA is TGTGCCAGCAGTTTTGGACGACCCTCGACCTACAATAACTATGGCTACACCTTC.

The J gene is TRBJ2-2, the V gene TRBV3-1 (or the pseudogene TRBV3-2); D gene ambiguous. Germline loops: CDR1 LGHDT, CDR2 YNNKEL (reference sequence). Trimming cost V 4 bases and J 1 base, with 10 bases left between them. The CDR3 spans 15 residues. The CDR3 spells CASSRGPGNTGELFF. In nucleotides, the CDR3 is TGTGCCAGCAGCCGAGGCCCGGGGAACACCGGGGAGCTGTTTTTT.

This clone turned up a few times. The chain employs TRBV2 and TRBJ1-2, with TRBD1 as a possible D gene (5 bases). Germline V CDR1 and CDR2: SNHLY, FYNNEI. V lost 3 bases, J lost 3 bases, and 8 bases lay in between. This CDR3 is 13 amino acids long. As DNA, the CDR3 is TGTGCCAGCAGTGAGGGGGGGTACTATGGCTACACCTTC. Translating it yields CASSEGGYYGYTF.

The chain employs TRBV19 and TRBJ2-6; D uncertain. The CDR3 sequence is 14 residues long. Germline CDR1 LNHDA, CDR2 SQIVND (reference sequence). The ends were cut back, 7 bases at V and 10 bases at J, with 17 bases in the middle. CDR3 nucleotide sequence: TGTGCCAGTAAAGTTACCCATGGGGATAACGTCCTGACTTTC. It translates to CASKVTHGDNVLTF.